This record concerns one T cell receptor beta chain sequence. Its antigen remains unidentified. The V and J ends lost 6 bases and 0 bases, in that order; junction bases with no gene match: 13. The CDR3 runs 17 residues. Germline loops: CDR1 KGHSH, CDR2 LQKENI. The sample comes from a study of Ad26.COV2.S vaccination and SARS-CoV-2 variants. On the study more broadly: Ad26.COV2.S was injected intramuscularly once or twice, 56 days apart. Study conclusions and caveats: Reported findings describe substantial breadth in spike-specific CD8+ and CD4+ T cell responses following vaccination. Possible underestimation of total T cell responses by the TCR breadth and depth analyses was noted.

Treatment reported: around 19 received Ad26.COV2.S at low or high dose, single or two shots; several received placebo; per-sample allocation not given. Day 63 following the first vaccine or placebo injection was when the samples were taken. An Ad26 vector expressing Wuhan-strain SARS-CoV-2 spike constituted the vaccine. Libraries were prepared by immunoSEQ multiplex PCR; TCRdb keeps only in-frame clonotypes and omits some of them. The table shows about 330,000 clones, with 90% occurring only once. This specimen was peripheral blood, taken in a trial of Ad26.COV2.S vaccine versus placebo. This chain links TRBV18 with TRBJ2-7, with 8 bases that match TRBD1. The TCR was taken from a person aged 18-65 years who received the Ad26.COV2.S COVID-19 vaccine or a placebo. CDR3 sequence: CASSQGASSASSYEQYF. CDR3 sequence (DNA): TGTGCCAGCTCCCAGGGGGCCTCTTCGGCCAGCTCCTACGAGCAGTACTTC.